Listed here are 13 T cell receptor beta chains from one sample, sequenced in a study of blood T cell repertoires in COVID-19. Produced via immunoSEQ multiplex PCR; TCRdb's table is partial and in-frame only. The table lists 350,000 or so clones, 90% of them singletons, with 5% to 8.5% in the top ten. The sample comprised peripheral blood. Receptors originate from a man younger than 30 with active or convalescent COVID-19.

This chain connects TRBV4-3 to TRBJ2-3; D might be TRBD2 (6 bases). CDR3 size: 16 residues. Trimming stripped 0 bases from V and 5 bases from J, with 15 bases between. Looked up from germline, CDR1 is LGHNA and CDR2 is YSLEER. The chain's CDR3 is CASSQDPNGGGDTQYF. CDR3 nucleotide sequence: TGCGCCAGCAGCCAAGATCCCAACGGGGGTGGAGATACGCAGTATTTT.

The rearrangement uses TRBV28 and TRBJ1-2; D unclear. CDR1 MDHEN and CDR2 SYDVKM come from the germline V gene. The CDR3 sequence is 12 residues long. The V end was cut by 10 bases, the J end by 2 bases, with 11 bases between. The CDR3 protein is CATDRGNYGYTF. The CDR3 DNA is TGTGCCACCGATCGGGGAAACTATGGCTACACCTTC.

This clone occurred a few times. The chain carries TRBV4-2 and TRBJ2-1, with 14 bases lining up with TRBD2. This CDR3 region has 18 residues. The trim removed 1 base at V and 0 bases at J, leaving 2 bases unmatched. Germline V gene lookup returns CDR1 LGHNA and CDR2 YNFKEQ. CDR3 protein: CASSQAGTSGSSYNEQFF. CDR3 nucleotides: TGTGCCAGCAGCCAAGCCGGGACTAGCGGGAGCTCCTACAATGAGCAGTTCTTC.

CDR3 amino acids: CASRPTGRSNQPQHF. CDR3 nucleotides: TGTGCCAGCAGGCCGACAGGGCGTAGCAATCAGCCCCAGCATTTT. V gene TRBV6-6 combines with J gene TRBJ1-5, with TRBD1 identical over 7 bases. Germline-derived CDR1 and CDR2 are MNHNY and SVGAGI (reference sequence). This CDR3 has 15 residues. After removal of 6 bases from V and 0 bases from J, the junction contained 5 bases not matched to a gene.

The count of this clone is one. V usage is TRBV19 and J usage is TRBJ2-7, with TRBD2 as a possible D gene (6 bases). The CDR3 contains 15 residues. Germline loops: CDR1 LNHDA, CDR2 SQIVND (reference sequence). V lost 6 bases and J 6 bases, leaving 21 bases between the germline ends. The DNA for the CDR3 is TGTGCCAGTAGAGCCAACGGGCAGGGAGGCAGCGAGCAGTACTTC. Its translation is CASRANGQGGSEQYF.

This rearrangement joins TRBV27 to TRBJ1-2, with 7 bases matching TRBD1. Germline V lookup: CDR1 MNHEY, CDR2 SMNVEV (reference sequence). The CDR3 totals 17 residues. Germline trimming cut 5 bases from V and 2 bases from J; bases unmatched to any gene: 14. CDR3 nucleotides: TGTGCCAGCAGTCCGGACAGGCCGTACACATTAAACTATGGCTACACCTTC. Its translation: CASSPDRPYTLNYGYTF.

This chain connects TRBV27 to TRBJ2-7; 11 bases are a match to TRBD2. With 3 bases clipped from V and 7 bases from J, the junction kept 11 bases outside the gene matches. The CDR3 contains 16 residues. Germline V gene sequence: CDR1 MNHEY, CDR2 SMNVEV (reference sequence). In nucleotides, the CDR3 is TGTGCCAGCAGTTTCCTATTAGCGGGAGGGCCGGGTGAGCAGTACTTC. Translating it yields CASSFLLAGGPGEQYF.

The chain carries TRBV19 and TRBJ2-5; tentative D call: TRBD2 (5 bases). In germline, CDR1 is LNHDA, CDR2 SQIVND (reference sequence). This CDR3 region has 14 residues. Deletions cut 4 bases from V and 0 bases from J, with 9 bases between. The CDR3: CASSSGRDQETQYF. Here the CDR3 DNA reads TGTGCCAGTAGTAGCGGGCGGGACCAAGAGACCCAGTACTTC.

The chain links TRBV5-1 to TRBJ2-3; D possibly corresponds to TRBD1 (5 bases). Trimming cost V 1 base and J 1 base, with 13 bases left between them. The germline gives CDR1 SGHRS, CDR2 YFSETQ. The CDR3 consists of 16 residues. This CDR3 is CASSLSIQGGTDTQYF. DNA for the CDR3: TGCGCCAGCAGCTTGAGTATCCAAGGGGGCACAGATACGCAGTATTTT.

The chain joins TRBV6-1 to TRBJ1-1, with 7 bases fitting TRBD1. V was pared by 2 bases and J by 3 bases, with 12 bases of the junction left unmatched. The CDR3 is 17 amino acids. Germline assignment: CDR1 MNHNS and CDR2 SASEGT. The CDR3 protein is CASSEFSPVGTDTEAFF. The CDR3, as DNA: TGTGCCAGCAGTGAATTCTCCCCGGTCGGGACAGACACTGAAGCTTTCTTT.

This clone is a singleton in its sample. The chain has TRBV6-6 and TRBJ1-6; 8 nucleotides agree with TRBD1. The germline gives CDR1 MNHNY, CDR2 SVGAGI (reference sequence). There are 14 residues in the CDR3. Trimming at V came to 6 bases and at J to 10 bases, leaving 8 bases not matched to a gene. The CDR3 protein is CASSPTGGESPLHF. The CDR3, as DNA: TGTGCCAGCAGCCCAACAGGGGGTGAGTCACCCCTCCACTTT.

This clone appeared a single time. J is TRBJ2-5 and V is TRBV9, with D perhaps TRBD2 (5 bases). The CDR3 is 13 residues long. V lost 5 bases to trimming and J lost 4 bases, with 12 bases between them. Germline V gives CDR1 SGDLS, CDR2 YYNGEE. The chain's CDR3 is CASRGARGETQYF. As DNA, the CDR3 is TGTGCCAGCAGAGGAGCTCGGGGAGAGACCCAGTACTTC.

In its sample, this clone was seen once. The chain joins TRBV19 to TRBJ2-1, with a weak D call TRBD1 (6 bases). The CDR3 loop spans 16 amino acids. V lost 7 bases and J 0 bases, leaving 16 bases between the germline ends. Per germline, CDR1 LNHDA and CDR2 SQIVND (reference sequence). CDR3 in amino acids: CASTNGGGSSYNEQFF. The DNA for the CDR3 is TGTGCCAGTACCAATGGGGGCGGGTCCTCCTACAATGAGCAGTTCTTC.